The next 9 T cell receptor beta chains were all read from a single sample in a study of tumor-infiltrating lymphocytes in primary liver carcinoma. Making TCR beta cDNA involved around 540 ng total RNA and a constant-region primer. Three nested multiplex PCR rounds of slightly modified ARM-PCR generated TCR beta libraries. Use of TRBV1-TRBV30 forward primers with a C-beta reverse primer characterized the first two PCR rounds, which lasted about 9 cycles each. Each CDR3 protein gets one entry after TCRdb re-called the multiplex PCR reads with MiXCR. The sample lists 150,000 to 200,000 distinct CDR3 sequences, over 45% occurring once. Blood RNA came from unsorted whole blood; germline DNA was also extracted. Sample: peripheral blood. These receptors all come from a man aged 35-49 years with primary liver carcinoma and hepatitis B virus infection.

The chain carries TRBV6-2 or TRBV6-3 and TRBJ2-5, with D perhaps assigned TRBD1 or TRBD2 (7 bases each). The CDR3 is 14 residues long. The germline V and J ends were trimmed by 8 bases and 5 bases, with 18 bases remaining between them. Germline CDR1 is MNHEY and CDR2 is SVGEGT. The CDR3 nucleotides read TGTGCCAGCTGCTTTGGGGGAGGGGGCGAGACCCAGTACTTC. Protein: CASCFGGGGETQYF.

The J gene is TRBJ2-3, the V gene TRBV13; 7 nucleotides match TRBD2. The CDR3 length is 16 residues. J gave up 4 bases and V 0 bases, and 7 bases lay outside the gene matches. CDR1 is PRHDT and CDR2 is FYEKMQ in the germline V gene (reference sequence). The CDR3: CASSLGTGGGPDTQYF. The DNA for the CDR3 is TGTGCCAGCAGCTTAGGAACGGGAGGAGGGCCAGATACGCAGTATTTT.

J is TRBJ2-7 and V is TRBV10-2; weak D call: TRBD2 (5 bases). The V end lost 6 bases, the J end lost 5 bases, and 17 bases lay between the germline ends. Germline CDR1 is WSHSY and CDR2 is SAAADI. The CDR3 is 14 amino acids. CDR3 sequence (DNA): TGCGCCAGCAGCACCACCACCCTTAGCGACGAGCAGTACTTC. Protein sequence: CASSTTTLSDEQYF.

CDR3 nucleotides: TGTGCCAGCAAGAGGGCCCCATATCGCACAGATACGCAGTATTTT. It codes for CASKRAPYRTDTQYF. The chain uses TRBV6-6 and TRBJ2-3; D may be TRBD2 (5 bases). With 7 bases removed from V and 1 base from J, the gap between germline ends came to 15 bases. The CDR3 spans 15 residues. CDR1 and CDR2 from the germline V gene are MNHNY and SVGAGI (reference sequence).

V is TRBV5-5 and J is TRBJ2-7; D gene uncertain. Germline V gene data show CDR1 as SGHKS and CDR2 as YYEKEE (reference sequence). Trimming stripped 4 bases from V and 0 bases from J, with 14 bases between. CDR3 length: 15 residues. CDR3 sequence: CASSTDPSSSYEQYF. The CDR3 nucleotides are TGTGCCAGCAGCACGGACCCCTCTAGCTCCTACGAGCAGTACTTC. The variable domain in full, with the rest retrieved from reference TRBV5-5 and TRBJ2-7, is DAGVTQSPTHLIKTRGQQVTLRCSPISGHKSVSWYQQVLGQGPQFIFQYYEKEERGRGNFPDRFSARQFPNYSSELNVNALLLGDSALYLCASSTDPSSSYEQYFGPGTRLTVT.

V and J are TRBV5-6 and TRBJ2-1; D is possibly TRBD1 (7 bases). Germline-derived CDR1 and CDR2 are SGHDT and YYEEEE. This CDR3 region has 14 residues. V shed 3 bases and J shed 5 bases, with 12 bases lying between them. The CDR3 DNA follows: TGTGCCAGCAGCTGGAGGGACAGAAACAATGAGCAGTTCTTC. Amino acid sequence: CASSWRDRNNEQFF.

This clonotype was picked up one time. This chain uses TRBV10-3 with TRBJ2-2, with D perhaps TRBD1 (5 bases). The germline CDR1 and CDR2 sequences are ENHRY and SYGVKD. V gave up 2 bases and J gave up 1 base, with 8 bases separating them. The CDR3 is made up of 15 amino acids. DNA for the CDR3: TGTGCCATCAGTGAGAGGCAGGGGAACACCGGGGAGCTGTTTTTT. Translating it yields CAISERQGNTGELFF.

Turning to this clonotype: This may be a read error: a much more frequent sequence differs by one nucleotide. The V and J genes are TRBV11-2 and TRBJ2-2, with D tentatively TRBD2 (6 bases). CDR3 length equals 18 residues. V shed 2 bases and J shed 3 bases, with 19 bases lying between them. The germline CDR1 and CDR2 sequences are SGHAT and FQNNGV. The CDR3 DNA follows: TGTGCCAGCAGCTTACCCCGGGGACCTAGGGAGGACACCGGGGAGCTGTTTTTT. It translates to CASSLPRGPREDTGELFF.

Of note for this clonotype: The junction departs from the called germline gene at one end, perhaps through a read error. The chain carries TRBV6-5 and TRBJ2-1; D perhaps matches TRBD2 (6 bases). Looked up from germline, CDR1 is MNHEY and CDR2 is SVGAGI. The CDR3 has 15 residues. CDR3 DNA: TGTGCCAGCACCCTTGGGGACTCCACCTACAATGAGCAGCTCTTC. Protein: CASTLGDSTYNEQLF.